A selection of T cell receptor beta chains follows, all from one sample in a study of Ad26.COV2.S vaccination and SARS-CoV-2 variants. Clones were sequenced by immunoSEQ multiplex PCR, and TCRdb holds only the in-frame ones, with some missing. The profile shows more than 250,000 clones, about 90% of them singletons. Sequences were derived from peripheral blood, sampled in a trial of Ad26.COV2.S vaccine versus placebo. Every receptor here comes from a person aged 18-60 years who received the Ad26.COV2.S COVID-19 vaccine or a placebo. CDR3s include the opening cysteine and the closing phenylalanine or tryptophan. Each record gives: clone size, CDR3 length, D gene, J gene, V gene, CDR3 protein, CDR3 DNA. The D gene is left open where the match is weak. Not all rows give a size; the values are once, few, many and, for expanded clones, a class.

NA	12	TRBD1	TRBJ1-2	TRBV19	CASSWGTDGYTF	TGTGCCAGTAGTTGGGGGACAGACGGCTACACCTTC
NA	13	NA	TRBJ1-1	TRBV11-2	CASSLWGIPEAFF	TGTGCCAGCAGCTTGTGGGGGATCCCTGAAGCTTTCTTT
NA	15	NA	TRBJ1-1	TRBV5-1	CASSLVGGMNTEAFF	TGCGCCAGCAGCTTGGTAGGTGGGATGAACACTGAAGCTTTCTTT
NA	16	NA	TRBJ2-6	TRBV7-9	CASSGVRSSGANVLTF	TGTGCCAGCAGCGGGGTGCGGAGCTCTGGGGCCAACGTCCTGACTTTC
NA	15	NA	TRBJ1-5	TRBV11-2	CASSLGDSEDQPQHF	TGTGCCAGCAGCTTAGGTGACAGTGAGGATCAGCCCCAGCATTTT
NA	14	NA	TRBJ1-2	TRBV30	CAWSVRRANYGYTF	TGTGCCTGGAGTGTAAGGAGAGCCAACTATGGCTACACCTTC
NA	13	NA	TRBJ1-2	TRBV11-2	CASSLGRAYGYTF	TGTGCCAGCAGCTTAGGCAGGGCGTATGGCTACACCTTC
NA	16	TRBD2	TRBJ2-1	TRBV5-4	CASSLAGGATYNEQFF	TGTGCCAGCAGCTTGGCCGGGGGGGCTACCTACAATGAGCAGTTCTTC
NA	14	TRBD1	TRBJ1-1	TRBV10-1	CASSETGVSTEAFF	TGCGCCAGCAGTGAGACAGGGGTCTCCACTGAAGCTTTCTTT
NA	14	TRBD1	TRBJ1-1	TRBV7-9	CASSLQGDITEAFF	TGTGCCAGCAGCTTACAGGGGGATATCACTGAAGCTTTCTTT
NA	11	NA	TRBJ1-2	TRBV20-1	CSSTANYGYTF	TGTTCGAGTACCGCTAACTATGGCTACACCTTC
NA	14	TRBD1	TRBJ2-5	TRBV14	CASSQFGQEETQYF	TGTGCCAGCAGCCAATTCGGACAGGAGGAGACCCAGTACTTC
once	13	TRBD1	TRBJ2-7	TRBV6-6	CASSRGQGYEQYF	TGTGCCAGCAGTCGCGGACAGGGCTACGAGCAGTACTTC
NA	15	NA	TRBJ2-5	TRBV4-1	CASSQDGPPGATQYF	TGCGCCAGCAGCCAAGATGGGCCTCCCGGGGCGACCCAGTACTTC
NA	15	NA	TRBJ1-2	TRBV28	CASRPYSGGGYGYTF	TGTGCCAGCAGACCCTACTCAGGTGGGGGTTATGGCTACACCTTC
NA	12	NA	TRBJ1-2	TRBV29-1	CSAGGDTYGYTF	TGCAGCGCGGGGGGGGATACCTATGGCTACACCTTC
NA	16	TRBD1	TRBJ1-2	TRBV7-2	CASSLVAGQGAYGYTF	TGTGCCAGCAGCTTAGTCGCGGGACAGGGGGCCTATGGCTACACCTTC
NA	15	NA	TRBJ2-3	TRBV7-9	CASSLRGTSTDTQYF	TGTGCCAGCAGCTTAAGGGGGACTAGCACAGATACGCAGTATTTT
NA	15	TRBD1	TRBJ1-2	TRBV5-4	CASSLGDRGGYGYTF	TGTGCCAGCAGCTTGGGGGACAGGGGAGGCTATGGCTACACCTTC
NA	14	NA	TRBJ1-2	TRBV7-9	CASSLGVQSYGYTF	TGTGCCAGCAGCTTAGGGGTTCAGAGCTATGGCTACACCTTC
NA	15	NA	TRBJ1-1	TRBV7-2	CASSLGGGVNTEAFF	TGTGCCAGCAGCTTAGGGGGCGGGGTGAACACTGAAGCTTTCTTT
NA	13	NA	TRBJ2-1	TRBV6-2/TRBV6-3	CASSLNRANEQFF	TGTGCCAGCAGTCTAAACAGGGCCAATGAGCAGTTCTTC
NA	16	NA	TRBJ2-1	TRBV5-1	CASSYGPSSSYNEQFF	TGCGCCAGCAGTTACGGACCGTCCAGCTCCTACAATGAGCAGTTCTTC
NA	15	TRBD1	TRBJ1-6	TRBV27	CASSGPTGGNSPLHF	TGTGCCAGCAGCGGCCCCACAGGGGGGAATTCACCCCTCCACTTT
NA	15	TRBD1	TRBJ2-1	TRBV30	CAWSPGTGGSNEQFF	TGTGCCTGGAGCCCCGGGACAGGGGGCTCAAATGAGCAGTTCTTC
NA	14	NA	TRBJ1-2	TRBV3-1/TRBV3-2	CASSPDGANYGYTF	TGTGCCAGCAGCCCAGACGGTGCTAACTATGGCTACACCTTC
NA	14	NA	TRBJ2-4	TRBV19	CASSIDTGRNIQYF	TGTGCCAGTAGTATAGACACAGGGAGGAACATTCAGTACTTC
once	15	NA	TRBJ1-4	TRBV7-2	CASSLNGYGSEKLFF	TGTGCCAGCAGCTTGAACGGGTATGGGAGTGAAAAACTGTTTTTT
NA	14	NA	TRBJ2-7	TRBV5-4	CASSPRERSYEQYF	TGTGCCAGCAGCCCCCGGGAGCGATCCTACGAGCAGTACTTC
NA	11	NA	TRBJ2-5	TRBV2	CASRSRETQYF	TGTGCCAGCCGAAGTCGGGAGACCCAGTACTTC
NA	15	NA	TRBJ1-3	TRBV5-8	CASSAGPRERNTIYF	TGTGCCAGCAGTGCGGGACCGAGAGAAAGAAACACCATATATTTT
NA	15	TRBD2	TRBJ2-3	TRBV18	CASSLLAEHTDTQYF	TGTGCCAGCTCACTACTAGCGGAGCACACAGATACGCAGTATTTT
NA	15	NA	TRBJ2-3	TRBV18	CASSIGTASTDTQYF	TGTGCCAGCTCAATCGGGACGGCAAGCACAGATACGCAGTATTTT
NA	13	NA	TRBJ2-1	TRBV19	CASSAATSYEQFF	TGTGCCAGTAGTGCGGCGACATCGTATGAGCAGTTCTTC
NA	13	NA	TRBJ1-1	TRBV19	CASRPGGYTEAFF	TGTGCCAGTAGGCCGGGAGGATATACTGAAGCTTTCTTT
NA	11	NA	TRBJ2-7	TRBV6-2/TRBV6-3	CASSYSGRTYF	TGTGCCAGCAGTTACTCGGGCAGGACTTACTTC
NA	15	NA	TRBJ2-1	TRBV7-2	CASSSRQLILNEQFF	TGTGCCAGCAGCTCGCGCCAACTAATCCTCAATGAGCAGTTCTTC
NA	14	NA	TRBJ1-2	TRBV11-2	CASSAATVAYGYTF	TGTGCCAGCAGCGCGGCGACAGTCGCCTATGGCTACACCTTC
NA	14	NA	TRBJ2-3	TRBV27	CASQRMYSTDTQYF	TGTGCCAGCCAGAGAATGTACAGCACAGATACGCAGTATTTT
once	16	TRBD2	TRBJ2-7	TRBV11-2	CASSYRGGGSLYEQYF	TGTGCCAGCAGCTACCGGGGAGGCGGGAGCCTTTACGAGCAGTACTTC
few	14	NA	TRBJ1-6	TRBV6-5	CASSYSKRDSPLHF	TGTGCCAGCAGTTACTCGAAGAGGGATTCACCCCTCCACTTT
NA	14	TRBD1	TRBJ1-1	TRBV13	CASSPDRSNTEAFF	TGTGCCAGCAGCCCGGACAGGTCGAACACTGAAGCTTTCTTT
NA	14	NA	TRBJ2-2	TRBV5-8	CASSGSLNTGELFF	TGTGCCAGCAGCGGGTCACTGAACACCGGGGAGCTGTTTTTT
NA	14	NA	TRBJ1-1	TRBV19	CASSIVRMNTEAFF	TGTGCCAGTAGTATAGTGCGAATGAACACTGAAGCTTTCTTT
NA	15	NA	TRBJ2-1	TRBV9	CASTRGGQLLNEQFF	TGTGCCAGCACCCGCGGGGGACAGCTACTCAATGAGCAGTTCTTC
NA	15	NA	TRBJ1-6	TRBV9	CASSVKGVGSSPLHF	TGTGCCAGCAGCGTAAAGGGAGTGGGTAGTTCACCCCTCCACTTT
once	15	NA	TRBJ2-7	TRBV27	CASSNGQTEGDEQYF	TGTGCCAGCAGTAATGGACAGACTGAAGGCGACGAGCAGTACTTC
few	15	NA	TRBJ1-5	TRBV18	CASSPMAGSNQPQHF	TGTGCCAGCTCACCAATGGCAGGGAGCAATCAGCCCCAGCATTTT
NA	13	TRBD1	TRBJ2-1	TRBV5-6	CASSWDRDNEQFF	TGTGCCAGCAGCTGGGACAGGGACAATGAGCAGTTCTTC
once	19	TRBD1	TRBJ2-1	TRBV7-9	CASSPSFGTGGLLHNEQFF	TGTGCCAGCAGCCCGTCTTTCGGGACAGGGGGTCTTTTGCACAATGAGCAGTTCTTC
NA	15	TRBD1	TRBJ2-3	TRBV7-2	CASSIAGQGVGTQYF	TGTGCCAGCAGCATAGCGGGACAGGGGGTGGGTACGCAGTATTTT
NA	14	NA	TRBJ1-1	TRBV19	CASSLDTPNTEAFF	TGTGCCAGTAGCCTGGACACCCCGAACACTGAAGCTTTCTTT
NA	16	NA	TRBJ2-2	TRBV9	CASSVAGGPNTGELFF	TGTGCCAGCAGCGTAGCTGGCGGGCCCAACACCGGGGAGCTGTTTTTT